This T cell receptor beta chain was identified in a study of shared clonotypes between healthy human individuals. Background on the study: The people who gave samples were a couple of women and a few men aged 18 to 49.

Concerning this clone itself: The target antigen is unknown.

Assay: immunoSEQ multiplex PCR; the TCRdb copy retains only in-frame clones and omits some. The data show more than 900,000 clones, with approximately 80% seen just once and around 0.61% held by the top ten. J gave up 2 bases and V 0 bases, and 8 bases lay outside the gene matches. Germline values: CDR1 SGHKS, CDR2 YYEKEE (reference sequence). CDR3 size: 16 residues. Study-level findings and limits: All-four-donor shared clonotypes had higher generation probabilities than non-shared clonotypes did.

The rearrangement links TRBV5-5 to TRBJ2-7, with 7 positions matching TRBD1. Sequenced: memory CD4+ T cells from PBMCs. Documented subset: CD45RA-negative fraction. The source is a man aged 18 to 29 in good health. Some clones in this sample may be carry-over from other donors' samples. The CDR3: CASSLASRGLPYEQYF. In DNA, the CDR3 is TGTGCCAGCAGCTTGGCCTCTAGGGGGCTCCCCTACGAGCAGTACTTC.